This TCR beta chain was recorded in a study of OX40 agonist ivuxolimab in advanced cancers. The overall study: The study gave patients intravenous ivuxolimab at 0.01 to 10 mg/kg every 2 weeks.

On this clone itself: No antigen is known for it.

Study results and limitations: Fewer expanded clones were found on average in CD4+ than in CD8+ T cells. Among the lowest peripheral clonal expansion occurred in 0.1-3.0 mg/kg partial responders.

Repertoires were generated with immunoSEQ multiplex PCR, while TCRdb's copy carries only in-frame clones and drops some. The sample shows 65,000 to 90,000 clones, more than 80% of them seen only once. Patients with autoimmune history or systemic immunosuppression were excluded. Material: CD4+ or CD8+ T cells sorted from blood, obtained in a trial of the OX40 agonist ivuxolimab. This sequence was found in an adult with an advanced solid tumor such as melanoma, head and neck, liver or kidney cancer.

CDR3 residues: CASSSYGQVDGYTF. The DNA of the CDR3 is TGTGCCAGCAGCTCCTACGGACAGGTCGATGGCTACACCTTC. The chain has TRBV13 and TRBJ1-2; 7 bases are shared with TRBD1. Germline CDR1 reads PRHDT; CDR2 reads FYEKMQ (reference sequence). The V and J ends lost 4 bases and 6 bases, in that order; junction bases with no gene match: 8. The CDR3 spans 14 residues. The variable domain in full, with the rest retrieved from reference TRBV13 and TRBJ1-2, is AAGVIQSPRHLIKEKRETATLKCYPIPRHDTVYWYQQGPGQDPQFLISFYEKMQSDKGSIPDRFSAQQFSDYHSELNMSSLELGDSALYFCASSSYGQVDGYTFGSGTRLTVV.